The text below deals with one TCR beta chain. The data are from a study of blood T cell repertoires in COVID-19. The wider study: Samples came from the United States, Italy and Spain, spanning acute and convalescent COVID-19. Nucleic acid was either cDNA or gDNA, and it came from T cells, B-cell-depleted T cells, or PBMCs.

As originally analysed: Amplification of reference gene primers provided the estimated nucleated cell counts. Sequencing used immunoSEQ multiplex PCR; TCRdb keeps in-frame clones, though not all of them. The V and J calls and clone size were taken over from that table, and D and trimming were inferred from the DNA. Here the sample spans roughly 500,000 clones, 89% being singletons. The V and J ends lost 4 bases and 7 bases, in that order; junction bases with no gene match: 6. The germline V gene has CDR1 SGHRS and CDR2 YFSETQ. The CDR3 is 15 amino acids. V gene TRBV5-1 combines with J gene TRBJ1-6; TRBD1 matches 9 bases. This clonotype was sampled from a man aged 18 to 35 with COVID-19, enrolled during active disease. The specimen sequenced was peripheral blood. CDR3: CASSEGTGRNSPLHF. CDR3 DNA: TGCGCCAGCAGCGAAGGGACAGGGAGAAATTCACCCCTCCACTTT.